This T cell receptor (beta chain) derives from a study of T cells in Graves' hyperthyroidism and ophthalmopathy (dated by TCRdb to the late 2010s). With respect to the entire study: Peripheral blood was sampled at the time of initial diagnosis, prior to any treatment. To identify TCR V-J signatures that set the groups apart, the researchers used a discovery cohort of about a hundred patients, made up of fewer than 50 with Graves' ophthalmopathy and approximately 57 with stable Graves' hyperthyroidism. The approximately 100 discovery patients were randomly split 7:3 into training and test sets. Prospective prediction of ophthalmopathy was tested in an independent validation cohort consisting of under 20 hyperthyroidism patients and 15 to 17 patients who later progressed to ophthalmopathy. According to the paper, TCR Vbeta CDR3 sequencing was carried out on about 140 peripheral blood samples, which came from fewer than 50 ophthalmopathy, 70 to 80 hyperthyroidism and some 17 progressor patients. In more than five Graves' hyperthyroidism patients, the study also compared T-cell repertoires from thyroid tissue with T-cell repertoires from blood. Once sampling was done, hyperthyroidism patients were given methimazole at a starting dose of 30 mg daily, whereas ophthalmopathy patients were given high-dose intravenous methylprednisolone.

This clonotype was seen many times. Its antigen is still unknown. Within one base of it there is no much larger clone, and no base qualities were kept. Moderately to severely active disease, a Clinical Activity Score of at least 3, a NOSPECS grade of at least 4, and a duration under 3 months were present in ophthalmopathy patients. Exclusion was applied to patients with uncontrolled infections, other autoimmune diseases, pregnancy or lactation. Diagnoses were based on clinical symptoms, serum thyroxine and TRAb, thyroid ultrasound and orbital computed tomography. PBMCs were isolated from more than 9 ml of fresh peripheral blood by Ficoll-Paque density gradient centrifugation. Trizol reagent was used to extract total RNA, and RNA quality was then checked on an Agilent 2100 Bioanalyzer. TCR beta CDR3 regions were amplified from RNA transcripts. For the first round of RT-PCR on the TCR CDR3, the HTBI primer set was used together with the Qiagen OneStep RT-PCR kit. Libraries were constructed in a second round of multiplex PCR, after which size selection and purification were carried out. The libraries were sequenced on an Illumina HiSeq2000 using paired-end 100 bp reads. As for the original processing: SOAPnuke was used to process the raw data, with reads discarded if the reads contained adapters or uncalled bases, had a mean Phred below 15, or lacked an exact constant-primer or identifier match. High-quality paired reads were merged with COPE v1.2.5, and unique nucleotide sequences were defined as clonotypes. Clonotypes were aligned to IMGT TRBV, TRBD and TRBJ reference segments using MiTCR v1.1. The analysis was restricted to V-J combinations with a frequency above 0.0001, which together covered 98% to 99.2% of the repertoires. A TCS score was defined as the ratio between F50 (clonal expansion) and ExV (chaos), using BLOSUM62-based TCRdist between CDR3 peptides within each V-J. Welch's t-statistics and random forest reduced roughly 540 V-J features to 13, which were used in a naive Bayes classifier (R e1071). Through fastp at Q25 and MiXCR, TCRdb rebuilt clones from the public reads, retaining in-frame beta chains. All rows with the same CDR3 protein become a single entry with the most common DNA and genes. TCRdb, rather than the study authors, made the V and J calls. A total of about 350,000 distinct CDR3 sequences appear in this sample, 15% to 20% of them only once. The ten largest clones add up to 15% to 17% of the sample.

The CDR3 numbers 13 residues from cysteine through phenylalanine. Only the CDR3 DNA stays, 39 bases, in frame from base 1. The junction shows trimming of 1 base on V and 1 base on J, plus 7 bases between the germline ends. The germline V gene (reference sequence) supplies CDR1 GTSNPN and CDR2 SVGIG. Results the study describes overall, beyond this receptor: A 13 V-J signature model separated ophthalmopathy from stable hyperthyroidism, with just over 85% sensitivity and 81.08% specificity in cross-validation and 80%/75% in testing. In validation, progression to ophthalmopathy was predicted by the model with around 70% sensitivity and 72% to 80% specificity, a median of about 6 months before onset. Most expanded thyroid clonotypes (frequency above 0.001) were also detected in blood, suggesting blood repertoires may reflect thyroid immune responses. Sample size was not statistically predetermined, and blinding of investigators to group allocation was not performed.

The TCR was taken from a woman in her thirties or forties with Graves' ophthalmopathy. The rearranged segments are TRBV30 and TRBJ2-5; there is no confident call for the D gene. The specimen was blood. The DNA sequence follows: TGTGCCTGGAGTGGAACTCTCCAAGAGACCCAGTACTTC. Protein translation: CAWSGTLQETQYF.